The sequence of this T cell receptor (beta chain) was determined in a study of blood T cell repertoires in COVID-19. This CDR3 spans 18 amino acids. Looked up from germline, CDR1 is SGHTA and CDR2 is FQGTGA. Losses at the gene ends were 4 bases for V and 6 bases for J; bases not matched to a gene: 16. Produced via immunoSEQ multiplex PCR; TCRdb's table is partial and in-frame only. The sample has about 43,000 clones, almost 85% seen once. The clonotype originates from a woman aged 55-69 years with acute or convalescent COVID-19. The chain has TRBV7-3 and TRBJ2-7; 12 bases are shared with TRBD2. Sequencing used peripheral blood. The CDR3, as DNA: TGTGCCAGCAGCTCCAGACTAGCGGGGGAAGCGACCCCCTGCGAGCAGTACTTC. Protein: CASSSRLAGEATPCEQYF. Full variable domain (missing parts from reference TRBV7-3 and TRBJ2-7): GAGVSQTPSNKVTEKGKYVELRCDPISGHTALYWYRQSLGQGPEFLIYFQGTGAADDSGLPNDRFFAVRPEGSVSTLKIQRTERGDSAVYLCASSSRLAGEATPCEQYFGPGTRLTVT.